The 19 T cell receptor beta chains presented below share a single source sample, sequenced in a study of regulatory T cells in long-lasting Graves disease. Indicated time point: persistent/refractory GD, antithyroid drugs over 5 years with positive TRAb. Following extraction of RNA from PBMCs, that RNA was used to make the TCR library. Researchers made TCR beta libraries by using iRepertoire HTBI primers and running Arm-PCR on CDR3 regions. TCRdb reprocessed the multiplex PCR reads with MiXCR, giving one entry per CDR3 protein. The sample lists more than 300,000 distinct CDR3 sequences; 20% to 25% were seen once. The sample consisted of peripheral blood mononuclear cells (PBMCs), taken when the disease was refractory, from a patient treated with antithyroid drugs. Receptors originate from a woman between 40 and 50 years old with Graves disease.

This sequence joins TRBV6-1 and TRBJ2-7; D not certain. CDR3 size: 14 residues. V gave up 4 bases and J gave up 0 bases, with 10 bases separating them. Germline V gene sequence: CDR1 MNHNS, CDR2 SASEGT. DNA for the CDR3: TGTGCCAGCAGTGCCCTACATGGCTCCTACGAGCAGTACTTC. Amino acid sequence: CASSALHGSYEQYF.

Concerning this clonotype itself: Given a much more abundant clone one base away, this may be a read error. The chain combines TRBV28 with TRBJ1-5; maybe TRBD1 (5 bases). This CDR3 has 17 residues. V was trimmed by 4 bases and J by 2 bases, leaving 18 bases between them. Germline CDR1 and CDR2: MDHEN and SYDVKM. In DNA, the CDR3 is TGTGCCAGCAGTTCGAAGGGTAGGGGACGGGGCAATCAGCCCCAGCATTTT. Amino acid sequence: CASSSKGRGRGNQPQHF.

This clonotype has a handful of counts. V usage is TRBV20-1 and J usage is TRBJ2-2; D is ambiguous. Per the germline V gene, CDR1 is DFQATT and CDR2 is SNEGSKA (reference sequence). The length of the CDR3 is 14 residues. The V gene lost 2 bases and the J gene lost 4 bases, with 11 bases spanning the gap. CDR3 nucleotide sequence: TGCAGTGCTAGACCGCGGACGGGCACCGGGGAGCTGTTTTTT. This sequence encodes CSARPRTGTGELFF.

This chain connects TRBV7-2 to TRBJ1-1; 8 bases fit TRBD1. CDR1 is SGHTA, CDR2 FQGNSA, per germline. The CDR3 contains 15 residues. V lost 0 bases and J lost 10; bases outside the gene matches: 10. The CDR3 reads CASSLAGGTGQRAFF. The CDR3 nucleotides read TGTGCCAGCAGCTTAGCGGGAGGGACAGGCCAAAGAGCTTTCTTT.

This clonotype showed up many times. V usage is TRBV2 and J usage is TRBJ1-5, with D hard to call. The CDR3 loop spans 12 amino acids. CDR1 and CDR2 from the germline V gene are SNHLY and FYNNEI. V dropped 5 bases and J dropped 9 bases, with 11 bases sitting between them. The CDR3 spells CASSSLVRPQHF. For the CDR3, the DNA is TGTGCCAGCAGTTCCCTCGTAAGGCCCCAGCATTTT.

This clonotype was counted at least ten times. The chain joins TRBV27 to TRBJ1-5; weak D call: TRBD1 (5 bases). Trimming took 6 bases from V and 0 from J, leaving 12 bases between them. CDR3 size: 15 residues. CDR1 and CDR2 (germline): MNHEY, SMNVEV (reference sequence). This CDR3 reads CASSFGTGSNQPQHF. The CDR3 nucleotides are TGTGCCAGCAGCTTTGGGACGGGTAGCAATCAGCCCCAGCATTTT.

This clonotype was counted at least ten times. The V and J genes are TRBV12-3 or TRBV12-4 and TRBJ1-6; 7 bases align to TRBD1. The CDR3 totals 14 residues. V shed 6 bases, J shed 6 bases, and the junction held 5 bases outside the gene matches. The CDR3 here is CASSIGTANSPLHF. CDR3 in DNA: TGTGCCAGCAGCATTGGGACAGCTAATTCACCCCTCCACTTT.

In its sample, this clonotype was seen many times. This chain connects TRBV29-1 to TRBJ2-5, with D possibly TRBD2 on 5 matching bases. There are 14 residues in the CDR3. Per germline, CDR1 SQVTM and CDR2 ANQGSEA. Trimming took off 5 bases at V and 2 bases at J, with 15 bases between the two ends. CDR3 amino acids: CSVLDSWKQETQYF. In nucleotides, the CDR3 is TGCAGCGTTCTGGACTCCTGGAAGCAAGAGACCCAGTACTTC.

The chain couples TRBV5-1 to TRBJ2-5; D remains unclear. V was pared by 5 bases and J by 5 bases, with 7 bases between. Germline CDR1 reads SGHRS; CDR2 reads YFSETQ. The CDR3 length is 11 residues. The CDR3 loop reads CASRLYETQYF. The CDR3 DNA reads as TGCGCCAGCAGACTCTACGAGACCCAGTACTTC.

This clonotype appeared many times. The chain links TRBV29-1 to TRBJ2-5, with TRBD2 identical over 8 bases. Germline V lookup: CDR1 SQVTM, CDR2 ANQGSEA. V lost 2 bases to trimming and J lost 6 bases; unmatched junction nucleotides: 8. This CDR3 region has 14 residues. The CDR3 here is CSVELAGTKKTQYF. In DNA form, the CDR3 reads TGCAGCGTTGAATTAGCGGGAACCAAGAAGACCCAGTACTTC.

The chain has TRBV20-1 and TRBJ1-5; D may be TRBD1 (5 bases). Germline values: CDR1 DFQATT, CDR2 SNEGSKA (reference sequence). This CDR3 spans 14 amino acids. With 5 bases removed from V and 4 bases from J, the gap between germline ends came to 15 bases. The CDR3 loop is CSAGNRDGNQPQHF. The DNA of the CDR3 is TGCAGTGCTGGAAACCGGGACGGTAATCAGCCCCAGCATTTT.

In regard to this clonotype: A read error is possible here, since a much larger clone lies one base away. CDR3 DNA: TGTGCCAGCAGCCCCCCCCTTGGGGAGACCCAGTACTTC. Amino acid sequence: CASSPPLGETQYF. J is TRBJ2-5 and V is TRBV11-2; D gene ambiguous. V shed 5 bases and J shed 5 bases, with 12 bases lying between them. The CDR3 extends over 13 amino acids. Germline V CDR1 and CDR2: SGHAT, FQNNGV.

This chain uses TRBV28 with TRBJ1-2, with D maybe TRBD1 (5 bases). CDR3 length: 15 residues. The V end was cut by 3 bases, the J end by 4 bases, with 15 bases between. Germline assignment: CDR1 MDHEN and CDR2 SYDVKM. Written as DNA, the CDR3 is TGTGCCAGCAGTTTGTCGGGACGGAATATCTATGGCTACACCTTC. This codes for CASSLSGRNIYGYTF.

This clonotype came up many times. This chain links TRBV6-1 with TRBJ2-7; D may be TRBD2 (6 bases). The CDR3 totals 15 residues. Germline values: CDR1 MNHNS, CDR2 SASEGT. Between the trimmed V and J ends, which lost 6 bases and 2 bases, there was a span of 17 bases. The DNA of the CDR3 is TGTGCCAGCAGCGAATCCGGGACTGACCCCTACGAGCAGTACTTC. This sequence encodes CASSESGTDPYEQYF.

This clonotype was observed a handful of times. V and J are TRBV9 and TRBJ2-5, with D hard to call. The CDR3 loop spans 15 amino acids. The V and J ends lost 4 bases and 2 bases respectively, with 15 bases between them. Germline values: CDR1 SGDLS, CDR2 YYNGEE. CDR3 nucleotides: TGTGCCAGCAGCCCATCGGGTACAGTACAAGAGACCCAGTACTTC. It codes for CASSPSGTVQETQYF. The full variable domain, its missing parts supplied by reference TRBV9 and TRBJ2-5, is DSGVTQTPKHLITATGQRVTLRCSPRSGDLSVYWYQQSLDQGLQFLIQYYNGEERAKGNILERFSAQQFPDLHSELNLSSLELGDSALYFCASSPSGTVQETQYFGPGTRLLVL.

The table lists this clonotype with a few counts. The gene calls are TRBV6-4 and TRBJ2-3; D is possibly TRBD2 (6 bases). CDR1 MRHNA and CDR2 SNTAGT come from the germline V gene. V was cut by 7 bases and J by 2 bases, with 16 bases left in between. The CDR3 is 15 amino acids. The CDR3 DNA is TGTGCCAGCAAAAGTCCTGGGGGGAACACAGATACGCAGTATTTT. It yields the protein CASKSPGGNTDTQYF.

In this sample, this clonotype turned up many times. CDR3: CASSLFVQVNGELFF. CDR3 sequence (DNA): TGTGCCAGCAGCTTATTCGTCCAGGTGAACGGGGAGCTGTTTTTT. This rearrangement joins TRBV7-2 to TRBJ2-2; D uncertain. This CDR3 is built from 15 residues. Looked up from germline, CDR1 is SGHTA and CDR2 is FQGNSA. Trimming stripped 2 bases from V and 7 bases from J, with 14 bases between. The full variable domain, in which reference TRBV7-2 and TRBJ2-2 provide the parts outside the CDR3, is GAGVSQSPSNKVTEKGKDVELRCDPISGHTALYWYRQSLGQGLEFLIYFQGNSAPDKSGLPSDRFSAERTGGSVSTLTIQRTQQEDSAVYLCASSLFVQVNGELFFGEGSRLTVL.

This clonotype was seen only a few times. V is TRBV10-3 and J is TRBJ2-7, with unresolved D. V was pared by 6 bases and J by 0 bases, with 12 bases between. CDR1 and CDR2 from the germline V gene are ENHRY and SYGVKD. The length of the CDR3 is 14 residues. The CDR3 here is CAIRRQESSYEQYF. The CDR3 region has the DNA TGTGCCATCAGAAGACAAGAGAGCTCCTACGAGCAGTACTTC.

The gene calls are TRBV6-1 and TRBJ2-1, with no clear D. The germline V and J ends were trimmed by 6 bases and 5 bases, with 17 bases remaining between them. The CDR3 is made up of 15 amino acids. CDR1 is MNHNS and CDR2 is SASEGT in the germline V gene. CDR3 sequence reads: CASRLEQRVDNEQFF. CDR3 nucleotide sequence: TGTGCCAGCAGACTCGAACAGCGTGTGGACAATGAGCAGTTCTTC.